This T cell receptor (beta chain) was sequenced during a study of T cells in localized non-small cell lung cancer. This clone was recorded a few times. Its antigen is unknown. Germline V CDR1 and CDR2: SGHDT, YYEEEE. The CDR3 sequence is 15 residues long. V dropped 3 bases and J dropped 3 bases, with 15 bases sitting between them. Study-wide findings and caveats: Appearances in adjacent lung were noted for a median approximately 50 of the top 100 tumor clones. Longer survival (overall) was linked to higher T cell density in blood. Exceeding tumor, uninvolved adjacent lung had the highest T cell clonality.

Assay used: immunoSEQ multiplex PCR; TCRdb lists only in-frame clones, some missing. The repertoire holds roughly 20,000 clones, over 85% seen once, with over 6.5% in the top ten. The TCR originated in a male donor aged 60 or over with stage I squamous cell lung carcinoma. Specimen: peripheral blood, collected before any cancer treatment. This chain joins TRBV5-6 and TRBJ1-1; no firm D call. This CDR3 reads CASSSDPSVYTEAFF. CDR3 nucleotides: TGTGCCAGCAGCTCTGACCCTTCGGTGTACACTGAAGCTTTCTTT.